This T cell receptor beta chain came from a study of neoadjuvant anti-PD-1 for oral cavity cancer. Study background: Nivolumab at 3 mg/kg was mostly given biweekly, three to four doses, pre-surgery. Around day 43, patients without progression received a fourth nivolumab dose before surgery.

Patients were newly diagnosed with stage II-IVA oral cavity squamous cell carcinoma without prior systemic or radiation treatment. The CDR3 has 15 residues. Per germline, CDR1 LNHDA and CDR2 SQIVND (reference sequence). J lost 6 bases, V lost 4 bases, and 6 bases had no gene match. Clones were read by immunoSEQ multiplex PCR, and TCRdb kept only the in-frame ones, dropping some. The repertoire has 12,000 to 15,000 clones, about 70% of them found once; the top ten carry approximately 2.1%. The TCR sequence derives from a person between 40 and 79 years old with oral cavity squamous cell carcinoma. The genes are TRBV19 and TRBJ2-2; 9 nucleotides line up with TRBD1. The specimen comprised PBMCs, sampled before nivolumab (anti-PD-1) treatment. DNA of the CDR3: TGTGCCAGTAGTACGACAGGGGGTGCTTCCGGGGAGCTGTTTTTT. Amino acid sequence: CASSTTGGASGELFF.